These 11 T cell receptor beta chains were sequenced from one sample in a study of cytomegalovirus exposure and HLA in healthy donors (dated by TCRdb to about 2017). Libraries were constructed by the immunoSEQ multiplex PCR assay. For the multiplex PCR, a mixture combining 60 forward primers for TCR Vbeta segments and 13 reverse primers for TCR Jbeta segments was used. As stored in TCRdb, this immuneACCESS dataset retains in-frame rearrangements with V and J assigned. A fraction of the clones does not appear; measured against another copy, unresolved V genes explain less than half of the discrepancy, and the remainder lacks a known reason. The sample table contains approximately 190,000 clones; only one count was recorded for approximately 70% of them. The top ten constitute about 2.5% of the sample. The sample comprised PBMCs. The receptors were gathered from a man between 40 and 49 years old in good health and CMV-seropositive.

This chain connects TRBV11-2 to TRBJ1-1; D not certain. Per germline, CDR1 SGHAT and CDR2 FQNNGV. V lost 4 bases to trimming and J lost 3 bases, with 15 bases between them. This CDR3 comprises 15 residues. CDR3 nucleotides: TGTGCCAGCAGCTCGCGCGGAACGACCTACACTGAAGCTTTCTTT. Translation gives CASSSRGTTYTEAFF. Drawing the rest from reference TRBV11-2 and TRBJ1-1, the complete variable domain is EAGVAQSPRYKIIEKRQSVAFWCNPISGHATLYWYQQILGQGPKLLIQFQNNGVVDDSQLPKDRFSAERLKGVDSTLKIQPAKLEDSAVYLCASSSRGTTYTEAFFGQGTRLTVV.

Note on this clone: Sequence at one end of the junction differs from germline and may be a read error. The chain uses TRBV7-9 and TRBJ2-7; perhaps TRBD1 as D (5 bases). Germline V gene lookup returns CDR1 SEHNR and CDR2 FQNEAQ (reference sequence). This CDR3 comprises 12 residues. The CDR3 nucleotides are TGTTCCAGCAGCTCCGACAGTCACGAGCAGTACTTC. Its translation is CSSSSDSHEQYF. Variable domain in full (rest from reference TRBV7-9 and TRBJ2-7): DTGVSQNPRHKITKRGQNVTFRCDPISEHNRLYWYRQTLGQGPEFLTYFQNEAQLEKSRLLSDRFSAERPKGSFSTLEIQRTEQGDSAMYLCSSSSDSHEQYFGPGTRLTVT.

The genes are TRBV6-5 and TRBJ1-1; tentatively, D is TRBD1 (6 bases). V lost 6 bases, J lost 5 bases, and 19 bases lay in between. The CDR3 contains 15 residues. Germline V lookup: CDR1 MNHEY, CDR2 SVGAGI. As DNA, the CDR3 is TGTGCCAGCAGCTTAACAAGGTGGGGGCCAACTGAAGCTTTCTTT. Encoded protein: CASSLTRWGPTEAFF.

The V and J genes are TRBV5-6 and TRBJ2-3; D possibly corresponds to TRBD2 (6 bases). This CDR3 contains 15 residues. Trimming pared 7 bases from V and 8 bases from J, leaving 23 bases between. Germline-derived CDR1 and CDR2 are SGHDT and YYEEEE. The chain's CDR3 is CASSPGRSTAGTQYF. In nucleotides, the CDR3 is TGTGCCAGCTCCCCGGGGAGGTCCACCGCGGGTACGCAGTATTTT.

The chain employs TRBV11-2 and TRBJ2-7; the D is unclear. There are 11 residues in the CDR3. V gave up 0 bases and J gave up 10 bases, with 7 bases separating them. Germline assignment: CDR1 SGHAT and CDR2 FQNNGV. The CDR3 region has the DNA TGTGCCAGCAGCTTAGACAGTCACCAGTACTTC. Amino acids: CASSLDSHQYF.

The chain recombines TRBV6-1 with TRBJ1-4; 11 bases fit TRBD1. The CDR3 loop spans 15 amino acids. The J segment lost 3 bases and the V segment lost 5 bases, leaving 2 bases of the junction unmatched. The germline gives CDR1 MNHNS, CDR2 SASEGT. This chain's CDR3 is CASSRTGGPNEKLFF. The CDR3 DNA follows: TGTGCCAGCAGTAGGACAGGGGGCCCTAATGAAAAACTGTTTTTT.

The CDR3 DNA is TGTGCCAGCAAGCCGGGACAAAACAATTCACCCCTCCACTTT. It encodes CASKPGQNNSPLHF. This sequence joins TRBV27 and TRBJ1-6, with a weak D call TRBD1 (6 bases). This CDR3 is built from 14 residues. Germline lookup yields CDR1 MNHEY and CDR2 SMNVEV (reference sequence). Trimming left V 7 bases short and J 7 bases short, with 14 bases between.

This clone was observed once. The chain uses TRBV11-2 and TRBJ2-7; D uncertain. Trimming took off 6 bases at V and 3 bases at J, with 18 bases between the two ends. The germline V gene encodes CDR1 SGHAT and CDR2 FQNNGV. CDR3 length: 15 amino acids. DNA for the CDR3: TGTGCCAGCAGACCGAGGCTGATTGGAATCTACGAGCAGTACTTC. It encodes CASRPRLIGIYEQYF.

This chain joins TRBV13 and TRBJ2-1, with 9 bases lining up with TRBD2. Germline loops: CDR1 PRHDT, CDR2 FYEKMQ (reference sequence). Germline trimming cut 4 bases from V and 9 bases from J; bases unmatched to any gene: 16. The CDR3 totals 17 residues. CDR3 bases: TGTGCCAGCAGCTCCCCTCGGCGGGGGGGCCTCTTGGGTGAGCAGTTCTTC. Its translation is CASSSPRRGGLLGEQFF.

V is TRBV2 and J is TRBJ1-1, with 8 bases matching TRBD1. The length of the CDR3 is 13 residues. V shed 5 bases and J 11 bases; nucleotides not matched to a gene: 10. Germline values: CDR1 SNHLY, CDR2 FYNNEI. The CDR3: CASSNDRGGEAFF. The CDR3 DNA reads TGTGCCAGCAGTAACGACAGGGGAGGGGAGGCTTTCTTT.

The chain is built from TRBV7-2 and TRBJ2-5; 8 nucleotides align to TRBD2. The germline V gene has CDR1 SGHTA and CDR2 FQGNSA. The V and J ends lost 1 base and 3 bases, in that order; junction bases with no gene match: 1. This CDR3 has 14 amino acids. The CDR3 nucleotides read TGTGCCAGCAGCTTAGTAGCGGGGAAAGAGACCCAGTACTTC. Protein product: CASSLVAGKETQYF. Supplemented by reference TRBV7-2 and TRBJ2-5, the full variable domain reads GAGVSQSPSNKVTEKGKDVELRCDPISGHTALYWYRQSLGQGLEFLIYFQGNSAPDKSGLPSDRFSAERTGGSVSTLTIQRTQQEDSAVYLCASSLVAGKETQYFGPGTRLLVL.